This TCR beta chain was found in a study of patients and donors after allogeneic stem cell transplantation. This CDR3 has 15 amino acids. Germline CDR1 reads KGHDR; CDR2 reads SFDVKD. After removal of 12 bases from V and 0 bases from J, the junction contained 12 bases not matched to a gene. One entry per CDR3 protein results from TCRdb running MiXCR on the RT-PCR reads. The table has around 25,000 distinct CDR3 sequences, approximately 42% seen once; the top ten hold 65% to 80%. This clonotype was obtained from a human donor who was either an allogeneic HSCT recipient or a stem cell or donor lymphocyte infusion donor (not recorded which). It is not recorded whose cells these are; they may come from a transplant donor. The chain carries TRBV24-1 and TRBJ1-1, with 7 bases aligning to TRBD1. Material: blood, either unsorted or a sorted T cell fraction (not recorded which). This chain's CDR3 is CASHHDGTVNTEAFF. CDR3 nucleotide sequence: TGTGCCTCGCACCACGACGGGACAGTGAACACTGAAGCTTTCTTT.